One and the same sample provided the 12 T cell receptor beta chains below, sequenced in a study of T-cell memory formation after mild COVID-19. From the 5' RACE reads, TCRdb called clonotypes with MiXCR, one entry per CDR3 protein. The data hold some 410,000 distinct CDR3 sequences, with around 22% observed a single time. Sequencing was done on a sample of PBMCs or a T cell subset sorted from them (not recorded which). The receptors here all came from an adult woman who had mild COVID-19 (a few samples of this study predate the infection). Cell type and time point are not known.

This chain links TRBV7-9 with TRBJ2-7; 12 positions match TRBD2. J lost 0 bases, V lost 1 base, and 10 bases had no gene match. The CDR3 extends over 19 amino acids. From germline, CDR1 is SEHNR and CDR2 FQNEAQ (reference sequence). CDR3 nucleotide sequence: TGTGCCAGCAGCTTAGAACGGGCCACTAGCGGGAGGCACTCCTACGAGCAGTACTTC. The encoded protein is CASSLERATSGRHSYEQYF.

This clonotype was counted many times. This chain links TRBV5-1 with TRBJ2-3, with D perhaps being TRBD1 or TRBD2 (6 bases each). The CDR3 has 15 amino acids. Germline V lookup: CDR1 SGHRS, CDR2 YFSETQ. V was trimmed by 1 base and J by 0 bases, leaving 9 bases between them. CDR3 sequence (DNA): TGCGCCAGCAGCTTGAGGGGGACTAGCACAGATACGCAGTATTTT. This gives the protein CASSLRGTSTDTQYF. The full variable domain, with the rest looked up from reference TRBV5-1 and TRBJ2-3, is KAGVTQTPRYLIKTRGQQVTLSCSPISGHRSVSWYQQTPGQGLQFLFEYFSETQRNKGNFPGRFSGRQFSNSRSEMNVSTLELGDSALYLCASSLRGTSTDTQYFGPGTRLTVL.

This chain uses TRBV3-1 with TRBJ1-1; D unclear. CDR1 and CDR2 (germline): LGHDT, YNNKEL (reference sequence). The V and J ends lost 1 base and 4 bases respectively, with 16 bases between them. This CDR3 is 16 amino acids long. The CDR3 region is CASSQAAGIPGTEAFF. CDR3 bases: TGTGCCAGCAGCCAAGCCGCGGGGATCCCGGGCACTGAAGCTTTCTTT.

This clonotype was picked up a small number of times. The CDR3 spells CASSQTSGSTDTQYF. CDR3 nucleotide sequence: TGTGCCAGCAGTCAGACTAGCGGGAGCACAGATACGCAGTATTTT. The chain is built from TRBV12-3 or TRBV12-4 and TRBJ2-3; 10 bases line up with TRBD2. The V and J ends lost 5 bases and 0 bases, in that order; junction bases with no gene match: 2. This CDR3 is 15 amino acids long.

The V call is TRBV4-2, the J call TRBJ2-7; D call uncertain. The CDR3 totals 17 residues. Looked up from germline, CDR1 is LGHNA and CDR2 is YNFKEQ. Trimming removed 1 base at V and 1 base at J, with 17 bases between. The CDR3 spells CASSQARLDLLSYEQYF. The CDR3 nucleotides are TGTGCCAGCAGCCAAGCTCGCCTGGACCTGCTGTCCTACGAGCAGTACTTC.

The V and J genes are TRBV7-9 and TRBJ1-1; D unresolved. The germline V and J ends were trimmed by 5 bases and 3 bases, with 16 bases remaining between them. The CDR3 has 15 residues. Germline assignment: CDR1 SEHNR and CDR2 FQNEAQ (reference sequence). The DNA of the CDR3 is TGTGCCAGCAGCCAATTACTGGGGAGCTACACTGAAGCTTTCTTT. This translates into CASSQLLGSYTEAFF.

This chain uses TRBV4-1 with TRBJ2-7, with TRBD1 matching over 7 bases. Germline V lookup: CDR1 MGHRA, CDR2 YSYEKL. J was trimmed by 0 bases and V by 3 bases; bases with no gene match: 8. The CDR3 totals 16 residues. CDR3 DNA sequence: TGCGCCAGCAGCCATGAGACAGGGCTTACCTCCTACGAGCAGTACTTC. Its protein product is CASSHETGLTSYEQYF.

The sample holds a few counts of this clonotype. This chain links TRBV29-1 with TRBJ2-1; D unresolved. The CDR3 covers 15 residues. V lost 0 bases and J lost 6, with 15 bases in between. Germline assignment: CDR1 SQVTM and CDR2 ANQGSEA. CDR3 amino acids: CSVEDPRRSLNEQFF. In DNA form, the CDR3 reads TGCAGCGTTGAAGATCCGAGAAGGAGCCTCAATGAGCAGTTCTTC.

The rearrangement uses TRBV18 and TRBJ1-1; TRBD1 agrees at 12 bases. The ends lost 3 bases at V and 5 bases at J; junction bases unmatched: 4. Germline values: CDR1 KGHSH, CDR2 LQKENI. CDR3 length equals 15 residues. The CDR3 sequence is CASSPGQGAPTEAFF. DNA of the CDR3: TGTGCCAGCTCACCGGGACAGGGGGCACCAACTGAAGCTTTCTTT.

This sequence joins TRBV5-1 and TRBJ2-5, with 7 bases fitting TRBD2. CDR3 size: 14 residues. The J segment lost 2 bases and the V segment lost 5 bases, leaving 6 bases of the junction unmatched. Germline V CDR1 and CDR2: SGHRS, YFSETQ. This CDR3 is CASRRGDVQETQYF. The CDR3, as DNA: TGCGCCAGCAGACGGGGGGACGTTCAAGAGACCCAGTACTTC. Full variable domain (rest looked up from reference TRBV5-1 and TRBJ2-5): KAGVTQTPRYLIKTRGQQVTLSCSPISGHRSVSWYQQTPGQGLQFLFEYFSETQRNKGNFPGRFSGRQFSNSRSEMNVSTLELGDSALYLCASRRGDVQETQYFGPGTRLLVL.

This clonotype has only a few counts. The chain employs TRBV7-2 and TRBJ2-7, with D hard to call. V lost 7 bases, J lost 0 bases, and 16 bases lay in between. The CDR3 has 15 residues. CDR1 and CDR2 (germline): SGHTA, FQGNSA. CDR3 in DNA: TGTGCCAGCACCCCTTCGGCCATTAGCTCCTACGAGCAGTACTTC. The encoded protein is CASTPSAISSYEQYF.

The rearrangement joins TRBV3-1 to TRBJ2-2; possibly TRBD2 for D (5 bases). V was pared by 3 bases and J by 4 bases, with 12 bases between. This CDR3 has 15 amino acids. Germline V CDR1 and CDR2: LGHDT, YNNKEL (reference sequence). This CDR3 reads CASSHSGAGTGELFF. CDR3 sequence (DNA): TGTGCCAGCAGCCACAGCGGCGCCGGCACCGGGGAGCTGTTTTTT.